The clone carrying this TCR beta chain is a singleton in its sample. These data come from a study of T cell responses to AZD1222 COVID-19 vaccine. The CDR3 is made up of 14 amino acids. Germline V CDR1 and CDR2: GTSNPN, SVGIG (reference sequence). The V segment lost 3 bases and the J segment 3 bases; nucleotides outside the gene matches: 5. Measured with immunoSEQ multiplex PCR; TCRdb has only the in-frame clones, and not every one. The table lists about 130,000 clones, just under 95% of them singletons. The clonotype was recovered from an adult who received the AZD1222 COVID-19 vaccine. The sequencing here drew on peripheral blood, taken 28 days after the second AZD1222 dose. The chain couples TRBV30 to TRBJ2-7, with TRBD1 matching over 10 bases. The CDR3 DNA is TGTGCCTGGAGGAAGACAGGGGGCAACTACGAGCAGTACTTC. This translates into CAWRKTGGNYEQYF.